This is a list of T cell receptor beta chains from one sample in a study of identical twins. TCRdb re-analysed the 5' RACE reads in MiXCR, keeping a single row per CDR3 protein. The table records hundreds of thousands of distinct CDR3 sequences, 9% to 15% of them present only once. These data also featured in a second study, about yellow fever vaccine responses in identical twins.

Material: CD8+ T cells sorted from blood. Receptor source: a woman aged 18-29 years in good health. Each CDR3 is given with its conserved first and last residue. Fields, in order: J gene, D gene, V gene, clone size, CDR3 length, CDR3 DNA, CDR3 protein. The D gene is left open where the match is weak. A row's size may be missing; if present it is once, few, many or a size class.

J: TRBJ2-7
D: TRBD2
V: TRBV20-1
size: few
length: 12
DNA: TGCAGTGCTAGAGATAGCGGGGACGAGCAGTACTTC
CDR3: CSARDSGDEQYF

J: TRBJ2-2
D: NA
V: TRBV15
size: few
length: 16
DNA: TGTGCCACCAGCATCGTCCGGACGGGAGACACCGGGGAGCTGTTTTTT
CDR3: CATSIVRTGDTGELFF

J: TRBJ2-5
D: NA
V: TRBV27
size: few
length: 14
DNA: TGTGCCAGCAGTTTAATGGGGGGCGGGGAGACCCAGTACTTC
CDR3: CASSLMGGGETQYF

J: TRBJ2-7
D: NA
V: TRBV20-1
size: NA
length: 14
DNA: TGCAGTGCTAGTACCACCCCGAGCTCCTACGAGCAGTACTTC
CDR3: CSASTTPSSYEQYF

J: TRBJ1-1
D: NA
V: TRBV7-9
size: few
length: 14
DNA: TGTGCCAGCAGCTTAGTGGCTTCCGGGACTGAAGCTTTCTTT
CDR3: CASSLVASGTEAFF

J: TRBJ2-4
D: NA
V: TRBV6-2/TRBV6-3
size: few
length: 12
DNA: TGTGCCAGCAGTTACCCGGAAAACATTCAGTACTTC
CDR3: CASSYPENIQYF

J: TRBJ2-1
D: NA
V: TRBV2
size: few
length: 11
DNA: TGTGCCAGCATATCGGTTGTCGAGCAGTTCTTC
CDR3: CASISVVEQFF

J: TRBJ2-7
D: TRBD2
V: TRBV2
size: NA
length: 18
DNA: TGTGCCAGCAGTGAAGCCTGGACTAGCGGGAGGATCGGGGGGGAGCAGTACTTC
CDR3: CASSEAWTSGRIGGEQYF

J: TRBJ2-5
D: TRBD1
V: TRBV7-6
size: NA
length: 15
DNA: TGTGCCAGCAGCTTAACCAGGCAGGGGGTAGAGACCCAGTACTTC
CDR3: CASSLTRQGVETQYF

J: TRBJ2-7
D: NA
V: TRBV9
size: many
length: 17
DNA: TGTGCCAGCAGCACATCCCGACAGGGAGGAAACGGCTACGAGCAGTACTTC
CDR3: CASSTSRQGGNGYEQYF

J: TRBJ2-1
D: NA
V: TRBV7-2
size: NA
length: 16
DNA: TGTGCCAGCAGCTTACTTAGAGGGGGGCGGAGGAATGAGCAGTTCTTC
CDR3: CASSLLRGGRRNEQFF

J: TRBJ2-7
D: TRBD1
V: TRBV7-9
size: NA
length: 16
DNA: TGTGCCAGCAGCTCCCTCCGGGACAGGGCGACCTACGAGCAGTACTTC
CDR3: CASSSLRDRATYEQYF

J: TRBJ2-3
D: TRBD2
V: TRBV28
size: many
length: 16
DNA: TGTGCCAGCAGTTTCCCGACTAGCGGGCTCACAGATACGCAGTATTTT
CDR3: CASSFPTSGLTDTQYF

J: TRBJ2-1
D: TRBD2
V: TRBV15
size: NA
length: 14
DNA: TGTGCCACCAGCAGGTGGGAGGGATTAGGTGAGCAGTTCTTC
CDR3: CATSRWEGLGEQFF

J: TRBJ2-2
D: NA
V: TRBV27
size: NA
length: 15
DNA: TGTGCCAGCAGTTTAGTTAGCGGAGTCACCGGGGAGCTGTTTTTT
CDR3: CASSLVSGVTGELFF

J: TRBJ2-3
D: NA
V: TRBV27
size: NA
length: 16
DNA: TGTGCCAGCAGTCCTATAGGGGGAGGGAGCACAGATACGCAGTATTTT
CDR3: CASSPIGGGSTDTQYF

J: TRBJ1-4
D: NA
V: TRBV20-1
size: NA
length: 14
DNA: TGCAGTGCTAGCTGGGCGGACAGTAATGAAAAACTGTTTTTT
CDR3: CSASWADSNEKLFF

J: TRBJ2-1
D: TRBD2
V: TRBV6-5
size: few
length: 17
DNA: TGTGCCAGCAGTTACAGTCCCCAGCGGGGGCCCTACAATGAGCAGTTCTTC
CDR3: CASSYSPQRGPYNEQFF

J: TRBJ2-5
D: NA
V: TRBV10-2
size: few
length: 13
DNA: TGCGCCAGCAGTGAGTACAGGCTGGAGACCCAGTACTTC
CDR3: CASSEYRLETQYF

J: TRBJ2-1
D: NA
V: TRBV7-3
size: many
length: 15
DNA: TGTGCCAGCAGCTTAAACGACTACACCAACAATGAGCAGTTCTTC
CDR3: CASSLNDYTNNEQFF

J: TRBJ2-1
D: NA
V: TRBV27
size: few
length: 15
DNA: TGTGCCAGCAGTCGATCAGGGGTGGGGTACAATGAGCAGTTCTTC
CDR3: CASSRSGVGYNEQFF

J: TRBJ2-1
D: TRBD2
V: TRBV2
size: NA
length: 15
DNA: TGTGCCAGCAGTGGGACTAGCGGGAGGGTAGAATGGCAGTTCTTC
CDR3: CASSGTSGRVEWQFF

J: TRBJ2-1
D: TRBD2
V: TRBV4-1
size: many
length: 18
DNA: TGCGCCAGCAGCCAAGATCTTGGACTAGGGACTAGCCTTAGTGAGCAGTTCTTC
CDR3: CASSQDLGLGTSLSEQFF

J: TRBJ2-3
D: NA
V: TRBV24-1
size: NA
length: 11
DNA: TGTGCCACCAGTGTGCGAGATACGCAGTATTTT
CDR3: CATSVRDTQYF

J: TRBJ2-1
D: TRBD1
V: TRBV7-8
size: few
length: 18
DNA: TGTGCCAGCAGCTTATTCGTGGCTCAGGGGGCGCCCCGCGGTGAGCAGTTCTTC
CDR3: CASSLFVAQGAPRGEQFF

J: TRBJ2-7
D: NA
V: TRBV6-5
size: few
length: 11
DNA: TGTGCCAGCAGGCAGTCCCAAGAGCAGTACTTC
CDR3: CASRQSQEQYF

J: TRBJ2-7
D: NA
V: TRBV4-1
size: NA
length: 15
DNA: TGCGCCAGCAGCCAAGACCCAGGGGATGCCTACGAGCAGTACTTC
CDR3: CASSQDPGDAYEQYF

J: TRBJ1-1
D: NA
V: TRBV5-4
size: few
length: 14
DNA: TGTGCCAGCAGCTATACAGGGACGAACACTGAAGCTTTCTTT
CDR3: CASSYTGTNTEAFF

J: TRBJ1-5
D: NA
V: TRBV12-3/TRBV12-4
size: many
length: 14
DNA: TGTGCCAGCAGTTTAAGGCTCGGGCAATCTCCCCAGCATTTT
CDR3: CASSLRLGQSPQHF